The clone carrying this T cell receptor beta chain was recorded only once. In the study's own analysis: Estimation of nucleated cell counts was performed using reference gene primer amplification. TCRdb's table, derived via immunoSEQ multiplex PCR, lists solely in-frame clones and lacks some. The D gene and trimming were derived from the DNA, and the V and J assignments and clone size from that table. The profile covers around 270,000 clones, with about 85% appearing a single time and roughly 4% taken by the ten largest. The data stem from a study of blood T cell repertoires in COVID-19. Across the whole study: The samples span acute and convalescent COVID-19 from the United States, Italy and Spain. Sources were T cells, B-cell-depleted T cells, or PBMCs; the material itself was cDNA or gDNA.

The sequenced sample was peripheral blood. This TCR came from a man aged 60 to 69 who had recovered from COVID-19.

Written as DNA, the CDR3 is TGCGCCAGCAGCTTGGCCGGCGGTTACTCCTACAATGAGCAGTTCTTC. Its protein is CASSLAGGYSYNEQFF. The rearrangement joins TRBV5-1 to TRBJ2-1, with D uncertain. Germline V gene sequence: CDR1 SGHRS, CDR2 YFSETQ. The CDR3 spans 16 residues. The V gene lost 0 bases and the J gene lost 0 bases, with 10 bases spanning the gap.